This T cell receptor beta chain was documented in a study of cytotoxic CD8 clonotypes in ibrutinib-treated CLL. The wider study: The patient breakdown showed more than nine relapsed/refractory and under 16 treatment-naive cases, with fewer than 18 IGHV unmutated.

This clone has more than one count but fewer than ten. Its target is unknown. The protocol was immunoSEQ multiplex PCR, while the TCRdb copy is restricted to in-frame clones and leaves out a portion. The sample contains about 60,000 clones, approximately 52% of which appear only once. The study, taken as a whole, reports: With treatment, public clonotypes, which were uncommon, either contracted or remained stable. Clonality rose at ibrutinib response, held steady in sustained remission, and fell toward baseline at progression. Clonality measured at baseline exceeded age-matched healthy donors, tracking circulating CD8+ T-cell counts.

V was shortened by 6 bases and J by 8 bases, with 16 bases between the two germline ends. The germline CDR1 and CDR2 sequences are MRHNA and SNTAGT. There are 13 residues in the CDR3. This TCR was sampled from a human donor with chronic lymphocytic leukemia. The rearrangement joins TRBV6-4 to TRBJ1-2, with D unresolved. Sequences were derived from PBMCs, sampled after 24 months of ibrutinib treatment. CDR3 residues: CASSLTGQQGYTF. The CDR3 DNA is TGTGCCAGCAGCCTTACCGGGCAGCAGGGCTACACCTTC.